A single sample gave rise to the 5 T cell receptor beta chains below, sequenced in a study of blood T cell repertoires in COVID-19. This table comes from immunoSEQ multiplex PCR, and its TCRdb copy is limited to in-frame clones, with some not included. Found here are fewer than 200,000 clones, about nine tenths of them singletons; the top ten hold roughly 9%. The source material was PBMCs or T cells enriched from blood (not recorded which). The receptors were gathered from a woman aged 18-29 years who had recovered from COVID-19.

This clone was detected only once. The J gene is TRBJ2-3, the V gene TRBV29-1; 8 bases fit TRBD2. The V and J ends lost 7 bases and 4 bases, in that order; junction bases with no gene match: 7. The germline V gene has CDR1 SQVTM and CDR2 ANQGSEA. The CDR3 has 13 residues. The CDR3 DNA follows: TGCAGCGCCGGGGGGGCAACTTCAGATACGCAGTATTTT. This gives the protein CSAGGATSDTQYF.

V gene TRBV4-2 combines with J gene TRBJ1-5; 9 bases line up with TRBD1. The CDR3 has 16 amino acids. V lost 0 bases and J lost 5; bases outside the gene matches: 5. The germline V gene has CDR1 LGHNA and CDR2 YNFKEQ. The DNA for the CDR3 is TGTGCCAGCAGCCAAGATCTAACAGGGGGCTATCAGCCCCAGCATTTT. Its translation is CASSQDLTGGYQPQHF.

The V and J genes are TRBV5-5 and TRBJ2-6; tentative D call: TRBD2 (6 bases). Germline V gene sequence: CDR1 SGHKS, CDR2 YYEKEE (reference sequence). This CDR3 contains 17 residues. V was pared by 5 bases and J by 0 bases, with 15 bases between. This chain's CDR3 is CASSRAGGNSGANVLTF. As DNA, the CDR3 is TGTGCCAGCAGTCGGGCAGGAGGGAACTCTGGGGCCAACGTCCTGACTTTC.

CDR3 bases: TGTGCCAGCAGCGCCGAACAGGTCCTATTGAACACCGGGGAGCTGTTTTTT. This encodes CASSAEQVLLNTGELFF. This rearrangement joins TRBV7-6 to TRBJ2-2; D is possibly TRBD1 (5 bases). Deletions cut 5 bases from V and 1 base from J, with 17 bases between. In germline, CDR1 is SGHVS, CDR2 FNYEAQ. The CDR3 has 17 residues.

The chain is built from TRBV27 and TRBJ2-7; 12 nucleotides match TRBD1. Trimming removed 6 bases from V and 5 bases from J; junction bases left unmatched: 5. CDR1 and CDR2 from the germline V gene are MNHEY and SMNVEV (reference sequence). The CDR3 is 14 amino acids. This CDR3 is CASRGTGGVNEQYF. CDR3 sequence (DNA): TGTGCCAGCAGAGGGACAGGGGGCGTCAACGAGCAGTACTTC.